This TCR beta chain emerged from a study of shared clonotypes between healthy human individuals. The overall study: The study used three CD4 naive, three CD4 memory, two CD8 naive and one CD8 memory plate per donor. Study results and caveats: Shared clonotypes across all four donors exceeded non-shared ones in generation probability. Naive subsets typically showed greater estimated richness than memory subsets. Incompleteness in sorted-subset sequencing, despite large depth, was shown by rarefaction.

Produced via immunoSEQ multiplex PCR; TCRdb's table is partial and in-frame only. The sample records hundreds of thousands of clones, around 96% being singletons. The germline V gene has CDR1 SGHTA and CDR2 FQGTGA. This CDR3 has 13 residues. V dropped 6 bases and J dropped 1 base, with 9 bases sitting between them. Comments on this clone: Its specificity is unknown.

CD45RO negativity and positive selection for CCR7 defined naive CD8 cells, a population that excluded terminally differentiated effector memory CD45RA+ cells. This receptor was taken from a woman in her 30s in good health. The chain combines TRBV7-3 with TRBJ1-1, with a weak D call TRBD1 (6 bases). The sample comprised naive CD8+ T cells sorted from blood. The CDR3 here is CASRVDRNTEAFF. For the CDR3, the DNA is TGTGCCAGCAGGGTGGACAGGAACACTGAAGCTTTCTTT. The full variable domain, with the rest looked up from reference TRBV7-3 and TRBJ1-1, is GAGVSQTPSNKVTEKGKYVELRCDPISGHTALYWYRQSLGQGPEFLIYFQGTGAADDSGLPNDRFFAVRPEGSVSTLKIQRTERGDSAVYLCASRVDRNTEAFFGQGTRLTVV.